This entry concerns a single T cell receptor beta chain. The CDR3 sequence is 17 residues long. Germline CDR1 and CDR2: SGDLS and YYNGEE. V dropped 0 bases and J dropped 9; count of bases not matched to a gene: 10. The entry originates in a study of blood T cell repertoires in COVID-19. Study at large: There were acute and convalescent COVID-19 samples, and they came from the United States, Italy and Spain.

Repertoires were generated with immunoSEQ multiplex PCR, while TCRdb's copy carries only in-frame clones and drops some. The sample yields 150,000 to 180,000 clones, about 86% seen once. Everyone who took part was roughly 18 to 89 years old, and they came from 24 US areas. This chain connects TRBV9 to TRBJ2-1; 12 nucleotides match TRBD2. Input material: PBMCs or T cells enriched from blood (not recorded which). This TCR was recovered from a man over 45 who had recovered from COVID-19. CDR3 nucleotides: TGTGCCAGCAGCGTAGGGCGGACTAGCGGGGCCTTTAGTGAGCAGTTCTTC. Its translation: CASSVGRTSGAFSEQFF.